A selection of T cell receptor beta chains follows, all from one sample in a study of T cell responses to AZD1222 COVID-19 vaccine. Clones were sequenced by immunoSEQ multiplex PCR, and TCRdb holds only the in-frame ones, with some missing. The sample carries roughly 120,000 clones, roughly 88% recorded once. Sequencing was performed on peripheral blood, taken on day 0 of AZD1222 vaccination. All receptors come from an adult in good health. CDR3s include the opening cysteine and the closing phenylalanine or tryptophan. D genes are given only for firm matches. Some rows have no size entry. The others give once, few or many, or a class for an expanded clone.

TRBJ1-2 | NA | NA | TRBV5-1 | TGCGCCAGCAGCACAGTTCTGACAGACTATGGCTACACCTTC | CASSTVLTDYGYTF
TRBJ1-1 | NA | NA | TRBV6-5 | TGTGCCATCAAACAGGGCCAAGACAGTAACACTGAAGCTTTCTTT | CAIKQGQDSNTEAFF
TRBJ2-7 | NA | NA | TRBV28 | TGTGCCAGCATGAGGGGGGGAGAATACGAGCAGTACTTC | CASMRGGEYEQYF
TRBJ2-1 | once | TRBD2 | TRBV27 | TGTGCCAGCAGTCCGGGGGGGATCTACAATGAGCAGTTCTTC | CASSPGGIYNEQFF
TRBJ2-7 | NA | TRBD1 | TRBV7-2 | TGTGCCAGCTGGAGGACAGGGGTTGACTACGAGCAGTACTTC | CASWRTGVDYEQYF
TRBJ2-2 | NA | TRBD2 | TRBV4-2 | TGTGCCAGCAGCCACGCCCTTCTAGCGGGAGGGGTTACCGGGGAGCTGTTTTTT | CASSHALLAGGVTGELFF
TRBJ1-6 | NA | NA | TRBV2 | TGTGCCAGCAGGGATTGGGGGGGGGAAAATTCACCCCTCCACTTT | CASRDWGGENSPLHF
TRBJ1-5 | NA | NA | TRBV7-8 | TGTGCCGGCAGTTCTCAGAGTTATGCTAGCAATCAGCCCCAGCATTTT | CAGSSQSYASNQPQHF
TRBJ2-5 | NA | NA | TRBV2 | TGTGCCAGCAGCCGAATGGGACTGAAGGGTGAGACCCAGTACTTC | CASSRMGLKGETQYF
TRBJ2-5 | once | NA | TRBV28 | TGTGCCAGCAGCAGGGCCAGCACGGAGACCCAGTACTTC | CASSRASTETQYF
TRBJ1-1 | NA | NA | TRBV7-2 | TGTGCCAGCAGCTTAAAGTTGCGCGCTGAAGCTTTCTTT | CASSLKLRAEAFF
TRBJ1-2 | NA | NA | TRBV9 | TGTGCCAGCAGCCCCCTGGAGGGGTTTAACTATGGCTACACCTTC | CASSPLEGFNYGYTF
TRBJ2-4 | NA | NA | TRBV25-1 | TGTGCCAGCAGTAAGTTAGGGGGGAGCGAAAACATTCAGTACTTC | CASSKLGGSENIQYF
TRBJ2-3 | NA | TRBD2 | TRBV7-2 | TGTGCCAGCAGCCCACTAGCGGGTTCTGCAGATACGCAGTATTTT | CASSPLAGSADTQYF
TRBJ1-1 | NA | NA | TRBV15 | TGTGCCACCAGCAGAGCCCGGGTGATGAACACTGAAGCTTTCTTT | CATSRARVMNTEAFF
TRBJ2-4 | NA | TRBD2 | TRBV6-2/TRBV6-3 | TGTGCCAGCAGCCGACGTACTAGCGGGTTAGCCAAAAACATTCAGTACTTC | CASSRRTSGLAKNIQYF
TRBJ2-7 | NA | NA | TRBV27 | TGTGCCAGCAGTTTATTACAGACAGGCCCCTACGAGCAGTACTTC | CASSLLQTGPYEQYF
TRBJ2-7 | NA | NA | TRBV11-2 | TGTGCCAGCAGCTTACCTCCGCACTCCTACGAGCAGTACTTC | CASSLPPHSYEQYF
TRBJ1-2 | few | NA | TRBV19 | TGTGCCAGTAGTATCCCCAGGGACGGTGGCTACACCTTC | CASSIPRDGGYTF
TRBJ2-2 | NA | TRBD2 | TRBV10-2 | TGCGCCAGCAGTGAGTTAGCGGGGGGGCTTGGCACCGGGGAGCTGTTTTTT | CASSELAGGLGTGELFF
TRBJ1-2 | NA | TRBD1 | TRBV24-1 | TGTGCCACCAGTGATGGCAGGGGGCTGGGAGGCTACACCTTC | CATSDGRGLGGYTF
TRBJ1-1 | NA | NA | TRBV5-1 | TGCGCCAGCAGCTTGAGGGGCCGGGGGCAGGGCACTGAAGCTTTCTTT | CASSLRGRGQGTEAFF
TRBJ2-7 | once | NA | TRBV5-6 | TGTGCCAGCAGCCTCTTTGAGGGAATAGACTACGAGCAGTACTTC | CASSLFEGIDYEQYF
TRBJ1-2 | NA | NA | TRBV28 | TGTGCCAGCAGTTTGCAGCGCTATGGCTACACCTTC | CASSLQRYGYTF
TRBJ1-2 | NA | NA | TRBV19 | TGTGCCAGTAGGGTTGACAGAGACTATGGCTACACCTTC | CASRVDRDYGYTF
TRBJ1-1 | once | TRBD1 | TRBV7-8 | TGTGCCAGCAGCCTGACAGGGGGCGCGGTGGTCTACACTGAAGCTTTCTTT | CASSLTGGAVVYTEAFF
TRBJ1-5 | NA | TRBD1 | TRBV7-9 | TGTGCCAGCAGCTTAGTGACAGGGGCATTACCCGATCAGCCCCAGCATTTT | CASSLVTGALPDQPQHF
TRBJ2-7 | NA | NA | TRBV5-6 | TGTGCCAGCAGCTTCGCGGTAGCGCCCTCCTACGAGCAGTACTTC | CASSFAVAPSYEQYF